The following is a T cell receptor (beta chain) sequence with its context. Only in-frame clones appear in the TCRdb table, and some are missing; sequencing was by immunoSEQ multiplex PCR. The sample consists of 400,000 or so clones, about 90% of them appearing once. This entry is derived from a study of blood T cell repertoires in COVID-19. Overall study: Material from acute and convalescent COVID-19 was sourced from the United States, Italy and Spain.

Germline V CDR1 and CDR2: SGHDT, YYEEEE. Trimming removed 4 bases at V and 9 bases at J, with 11 bases between. The CDR3 is made up of 12 amino acids. This chain uses TRBV5-6 with TRBJ2-1; possibly TRBD2 for D (6 bases). The sequencing sample was made of PBMCs or T cells enriched from blood (not recorded which). The receptor's source is a middle-aged man in a cohort exposed to, infected with or recovered from COVID-19 (not recorded which). CDR3 region: CASSTGDTEQFF. CDR3 coding DNA: TGTGCCAGCAGCACGGGAGATACTGAGCAGTTCTTC.